The rows below give T cell receptor beta chains drawn from one sample of a study of beta chain features in type 1 diabetes. Repertoires were generated with immunoSEQ multiplex PCR, while TCRdb's copy carries only in-frame clones and drops some. The table includes around 430,000 clones, about 32% detected once. The material sequenced was naive CD4+ T cells from blood. Every receptor here comes from a man aged 18-30 years in good health. Each CDR3 is given with its conserved first and last residue. The order of the fields is J gene, V gene, CDR3 protein.

>TRBJ1-2|TRBV11-2
CASSSPGQVAVGYTF
>TRBJ2-3|TRBV2
CASSGGLAATDTQYF
>TRBJ2-5|TRBV5-1
CASSLSGPATETQYF
>TRBJ2-1|TRBV7-2
CASSAPAGTGGFNEQFF
>TRBJ2-1|TRBV7-3
CASSLTRTSGANEQFF
>TRBJ2-7|TRBV5-1
CASSLAVVGTGNEQYF
>TRBJ2-3|TRBV9
CASRTKLAGEADTQYF
>TRBJ1-3|TRBV7-2
CASSREQGPYTIYF
>TRBJ2-3|TRBV5-4
CASSPSGGTPRADTQYF
>TRBJ2-7|TRBV7-2
CASSVTSGTYEQYF
>TRBJ2-5|TRBV30
CAWSVGRGVQETQYF
>TRBJ2-7|TRBV7-2
CASSSLAVGGYEQYF
>TRBJ1-5|TRBV30
CAWSVEDRSNQPQHF
>TRBJ2-5|TRBV30
CAWSVLAGGETQYF
>TRBJ2-1|TRBV25-1
CASSEWYREGNEQFF
>TRBJ2-1|TRBV7-2
CASSTRSGSSYNEQFF
>TRBJ2-2|TRBV5-1
CASSSGLGLELFF
>TRBJ2-7|TRBV28
CASSFDRIRVKQYF
>TRBJ2-7|TRBV30
CAWSVKHEQYF
>TRBJ2-3|TRBV7-8
CASSPGQGRTDTQYF
>TRBJ2-5|TRBV10-3
CAISGGDVGETQYF
>TRBJ2-3|TRBV7-8
CASTMRAGATDTQYF
>TRBJ2-3|TRBV5-1
CASSFAPSHADTQYF
>TRBJ2-7|TRBV10-3
CATSKEPKYEQYF
>TRBJ2-7|TRBV9
CASSVESRTEQYF
>TRBJ2-7|TRBV4-2
CASSPLGHLYEQYF
>TRBJ2-6|TRBV2
CASSEESGANVLTF
>TRBJ2-1|TRBV19
CASGDRPYNEQFF
>TRBJ2-7|TRBV30
CAWSLDRGSYEQYF
>TRBJ2-1|TRBV6-6
CASSPGNNEQFF